Sequencing of this TCR beta chain was carried out in a study of PD-1 blockade in classical Hodgkin lymphoma. All the patients suffered relapse after autologous stem cell transplantation, and brentuximab vedotin exposure differed. On this clone itself: Its antigen is unidentified.

Sequencing was performed with immunoSEQ multiplex PCR; in TCRdb, only in-frame clones are kept and a portion is missing. The data contain 95,000 to 100,000 clones, approximately 90% of them singletons. Study-level points and caveats: Nivolumab starters within 1 year of ASCT were excluded. Complete responders had baseline diversity similar to newly diagnosed patients.

This TCR was recovered from a human donor with classical Hodgkin lymphoma. The sequencing used peripheral blood mononuclear cells (PBMCs), collected before the second cycle of nivolumab.

The DNA for the CDR3 is TGTGCCAGCAGCCTCGTCCGGGGGGCGGTGAGCACAGATACGCAGTATTTT. It codes for CASSLVRGAVSTDTQYF. The rearrangement joins TRBV11-3 to TRBJ2-3, with a tentative D call TRBD2 (7 bases). Trimming removed 5 bases at V and 0 bases at J, with 18 bases between. Per the germline V gene, CDR1 is SGHNT and CDR2 is YENEEA. This CDR3 spans 17 amino acids.